This is a list of T cell receptor beta chains from one sample in a study of cytomegalovirus exposure and HLA in healthy donors. Sequencing was performed with immunoSEQ multiplex PCR; in TCRdb, only in-frame clones are kept and a portion is missing. The table lists around 92,000 clones, roughly 79% of them singletons. Sequenced input: PBMCs. These receptors were obtained from a female donor in good health and CMV-seropositive. Each CDR3 is given with its conserved first and last residue. A D gene is named only where the DNA matches it firmly. The size field is filled for only some rows; it gives once, few, many or a size class.

>TRBJ1-1|-|TRBV4-2|few
TGTGCCAGCAGCCGGGACCCAGGAGGGACTGAAGCTTTCTTT
CASSRDPGGTEAFF
>TRBJ2-7|-|TRBV5-1|-
TGCGCCAGCAGCTTGTCGTCCTCCTACGAGCAGTACTTC
CASSLSSSYEQYF
>TRBJ1-4|-|TRBV30|-
TGTGCCTGGAGTGCCCGGGGGGGGGCTGTGAAACTGTTTTTT
CAWSARGGAVKLFF
>TRBJ1-5|-|TRBV28|-
TGTGCCAGCAGTTTGCCAGCGACTAGCAATCAGCCCCAGCATTTT
CASSLPATSNQPQHF
>TRBJ2-7|TRBD1|TRBV4-3|few
TGCGCCAGCAGCCCCGTAACGGGACAGGGGGCGGTGGAGCAGTACTTC
CASSPVTGQGAVEQYF
>TRBJ1-2|TRBD1|TRBV5-1|-
TGCGCCAGCAGCCTAGGGACAGCAGAGCTTGGCTACACCTTC
CASSLGTAELGYTF
>TRBJ2-1|TRBD2|TRBV13|-
TGTGCCAGCAGCCCCAGGACTAGCGGGGTCAGCAATGAGCAGTTCTTC
CASSPRTSGVSNEQFF
>TRBJ1-1|TRBD1|TRBV7-8|-
TGTGCCAGCAGCTTAGCGCCGAGGACAGGGGACACTGAAGCTTTCTTT
CASSLAPRTGDTEAFF
>TRBJ2-3|-|TRBV7-2|-
TGTGCCAGCAGCTTAGGGGCTAGCGCCACAGATACGCAGTATTTT
CASSLGASATDTQYF
>TRBJ2-1|-|TRBV7-7|-
TGTGCTAGCAGCCAAGGGAGGAACAATGAGCAGTTCTTC
CASSQGRNNEQFF
>TRBJ2-7|-|TRBV28|-
TGTGCCTCCGGACCGGGATTCCACCCACCCTACGAGCAGTACTTC
CASGPGFHPPYEQYF
>TRBJ2-1|TRBD2|TRBV30|-
TGTGCCTGGAGTCCCGGGACTAGCTCAAAGGGGGCGTTCTTC
CAWSPGTSSKGAFF
>TRBJ2-7|-|TRBV9|-
TGTGCCAGCAGCGTAGCTCCAGGGAAACCCAATGGCTACGAGCAGTACTTC
CASSVAPGKPNGYEQYF
>TRBJ1-1|-|TRBV5-4|-
TGTGCCAGCAGCCCACGGGGGACTGAAGCTTTCTTT
CASSPRGTEAFF
>TRBJ1-1|-|TRBV4-1|-
TGCGCCAGCAGCCAAGTCGCAGATAACACTGAAGCTTTCTTT
CASSQVADNTEAFF
>TRBJ2-7|-|TRBV2|-
TGTGCCAGCAGTGAAGTCGCGGGGGCCTCCTACGAGCAGTACTTC
CASSEVAGASYEQYF
>TRBJ2-1|-|TRBV5-4|-
TGTGCCAGCAGCTTGGCCGGCACAGCTGAGCAGTTCTTC
CASSLAGTAEQFF
>TRBJ2-3|-|TRBV15|few
TGTGCCACCAGCAGAGGGGACTCTAGCACAGATACGCAGTATTTT
CATSRGDSSTDTQYF
>TRBJ2-2|TRBD2|TRBV29-1|-
TGCAGCGCACAAGCGGGAGGCTACACCGGGGAGCTGTTTTTT
CSAQAGGYTGELFF
>TRBJ2-7|TRBD1|TRBV11-2|-
TGTGCCAGCAGCTTACAGCGGACAGGGAACGAGCAGTACTTC
CASSLQRTGNEQYF
>TRBJ2-5|-|TRBV30|once
TGTGCCTGGAGTGTAGGGGTCCAAGAGACCCAGTACTTC
CAWSVGVQETQYF
>TRBJ2-1|TRBD1|TRBV28|-
TGTGCCAGCAGTACCGACAGGGACCAGACAAATGAGCAGTTCTTC
CASSTDRDQTNEQFF
>TRBJ2-1|-|TRBV28|-
TGTGCCAGTGTACAGGGAAACACCTACAATGAGCAGTTCTTC
CASVQGNTYNEQFF
>TRBJ2-1|TRBD1|TRBV30|-
TGTGCCTGGAGTAAAGGGACAGGGATAGTCTCCTACAATGAGCAGTTCTTC
CAWSKGTGIVSYNEQFF
>TRBJ2-1|TRBD2|TRBV11-2|-
TGTGCCAGCAGCCGGGACTACCACAATGAGCAGTTCTTC
CASSRDYHNEQFF
>TRBJ2-2|TRBD2|TRBV4-1|-
TGCGCCAGCAGCCAAGGGCGGGCTAGCGGGAGAACCGGGGAGCTGTTTTTT
CASSQGRASGRTGELFF
>TRBJ1-2|TRBD1|TRBV7-2|-
TGTGCCAGCAGTCTCCGTCGGGGGACAGATGGCTACACCTTC
CASSLRRGTDGYTF
>TRBJ2-1|TRBD2|TRBV5-1|-
TGCGCCAGCAGCGCGGATGGACTAGCGGGAAGAAGCAATGAGCAGTTCTTC
CASSADGLAGRSNEQFF
>TRBJ1-2|TRBD1|TRBV4-1|-
TGCGCCAGCAGCCAAGGGGACAGGGCCTATGGCTACACCTTC
CASSQGDRAYGYTF
>TRBJ2-5|TRBD1|TRBV29-1|once
TGCAGCACACAGGGGGGTGGGAAGGAGACCCAGTACTTC
CSTQGGGKETQYF
>TRBJ2-3|TRBD1|TRBV5-1|-
TGCGCCAGCAGCGCTGGCTCCGGGACAGGGGTCACAGATACGCAGTATTTT
CASSAGSGTGVTDTQYF
>TRBJ2-4|-|TRBV15|-
TGTGCCACCAGCTTTGGGACTTCAAACATTCAGTACTTC
CATSFGTSNIQYF
>TRBJ1-6|-|TRBV7-8|-
TGTGCCAGCAGGAAACAGGAGCGCAATTCACCCCTCCACTTT
CASRKQERNSPLHF
>TRBJ1-1|-|TRBV7-2|-
TGTGCCAGCAGCTTAGGGGCGGGTCGGACTGAAGCTTTCTTT
CASSLGAGRTEAFF
>TRBJ2-1|-|TRBV5-1|-
TGCGCCAGCAGCGGGCAACAGGTCAATGAGCAGTTCTTC
CASSGQQVNEQFF
>TRBJ2-7|TRBD2|TRBV2|-
TGTGCCAGCCTCGGACTAGCGGCCCTCAAAGGAGACGAGCAGTACTTC
CASLGLAALKGDEQYF
>TRBJ2-7|TRBD2|TRBV10-1|-
TGCGCCAGCAGTGTCGCGGGGGTAGTCGAGCAGTACTTC
CASSVAGVVEQYF
>TRBJ1-6|TRBD1|TRBV2|once
TGTGCCAGCAGTGGCGGACAGGGTTCTTCACCCCTCCACTTT
CASSGGQGSSPLHF
>TRBJ2-1|-|TRBV6-5|-
TGTGCCAGCAGTTACTCTCGAGGCGGAGGCTCCTCCCAGTTCTTC
CASSYSRGGGSSQFF
>TRBJ1-4|TRBD1|TRBV18|-
TGTGCCAGCACCTCGACAGGGGGCGACGAAAAACTGTTTTTT
CASTSTGGDEKLFF
>TRBJ2-3|-|TRBV30|-
TGTGCCTGGAGTGCAGGCAGAACAGATACGCAGTATTTT
CAWSAGRTDTQYF
>TRBJ2-1|-|TRBV29-1|-
TGCAGCGTTGAAGATTTTAGAGCGGGCGTCTACAATGAGCAGTTCTTC
CSVEDFRAGVYNEQFF
>TRBJ2-5|-|TRBV4-1|-
TGCGCCAGCTCGTTGGAGGGTGCCCTTACAGACGAGACCCAGTACTTC
CASSLEGALTDETQYF
>TRBJ2-7|TRBD1|TRBV10-2|-
TGCGCCAGCACGGTGTCGGACAGGGGATACGAGCAGTACTTC
CASTVSDRGYEQYF
>TRBJ1-1|-|TRBV7-9|-
TGTGCCAGCAGCTTATCAACAGCTTCGAACACTGAAGCTTTCTTT
CASSLSTASNTEAFF
>TRBJ1-6|-|TRBV7-2|-
TGTGCCAGCAGCTTAAAGGGGCGAGAATCACCCCTCCACTTT
CASSLKGRESPLHF
>TRBJ2-1|TRBD2|TRBV29-1|-
TGCAGCGTTGCCCGGGGGGACAATGAGCAGTTCTTC
CSVARGDNEQFF